Listed below are T cell receptor beta chains from one sample, sequenced in a study of PD-1 blockade in classical Hodgkin lymphoma. Generated by immunoSEQ multiplex PCR, the TCRdb table keeps only in-frame clones and is missing some. The sample records roughly 40,000 clones, about 87% being singletons. Material: peripheral blood mononuclear cells (PBMCs), obtained at baseline. The source is a human donor with classical Hodgkin lymphoma. The CDR3 runs from the conserved cysteine through the conserved F or W.

V	J	CDR3
TRBV7-2	TRBJ1-2	CASSSPAPNYGYTF
TRBV18	TRBJ1-5	CASSPRNQPQHF
TRBV10-3	TRBJ1-4	CAISDPPDWAGTNEKLFF
TRBV7-2	TRBJ1-2	CASSLRATPRGDYGYTF
TRBV15	TRBJ2-7	CATSREYIAGGPFGPYEQYF
TRBV6-5	TRBJ2-3	CASSYARYPDTQYF
TRBV19	TRBJ1-5	CASSMWTGNQPQHF
TRBV7-9	TRBJ1-2	CASSLNRDNYGYTF
TRBV18	TRBJ1-4	CASSPRRVEGEKLFF
TRBV6-6	TRBJ2-5	CASSYTGGKTQYF
TRBV18	TRBJ2-7	CASSPREGSLISYEQYF
TRBV2	TRBJ1-1	CASDWGGTVVVTEAFF
TRBV6-5	TRBJ1-6	CASSYRRVYNSPLHF
TRBV27	TRBJ1-5	CASSPTWGSNQPQHF
TRBV5-6	TRBJ1-5	CASSWGPNQPQHF
TRBV5-1	TRBJ2-2	CASSLQVNTGELFF
TRBV5-4	TRBJ1-1	CASSYPTGTRGAFF
TRBV4-2	TRBJ2-1	CASSGAGDTYNEQFF
TRBV5-1	TRBJ2-3	CASSLGASGATDTQYF
TRBV27	TRBJ1-2	CASSSFGYGYTF
TRBV6-5	TRBJ2-2	CASSGQGWNTGELFF
TRBV10-3	TRBJ2-2	CASTLTRTYTGELFF
TRBV4-3	TRBJ2-7	CASSQDRGRGFLYEQYF
TRBV2	TRBJ2-3	CASSEKRTQYF
TRBV5-1	TRBJ2-3	CASSLELAGRDTQYF
TRBV5-4	TRBJ2-7	CASSTTSGRNEQYF
TRBV11-2	TRBJ1-6	CASSFQRGRDSPLHF
TRBV2	TRBJ1-4	CASRAQGLANEKLFF
TRBV11-2	TRBJ1-2	CASSTLGTGLNYGYTF
TRBV11-2	TRBJ2-2	CASILTGGGSNTGELFF
TRBV10-3	TRBJ2-7	CAISESDKQYF
TRBV5-6	TRBJ2-3	CASSILGTSGRTSTDTQYF
TRBV7-2	TRBJ2-5	CASSLDSTSQETQYF
TRBV11-1	TRBJ1-2	CASSPRGTTDYGYTF
TRBV10-3	TRBJ1-2	CAISESFRDYGYTF
TRBV28	TRBJ2-7	CASSRDSVTEQYF
TRBV4-3	TRBJ1-4	CASSQDTGGATNEKLFF
TRBV29-1	TRBJ2-5	CSVIAGGVTQYF
TRBV12-5	TRBJ2-2	CASLDTNTGELFF
TRBV19	TRBJ2-2	CASRSRGANTGELFF
TRBV9	TRBJ2-1	CASSPGAGGFYNEQFF
TRBV2	TRBJ2-7	CASNPGQGSHEQYF
TRBV19	TRBJ1-5	CASSINRGRPQHF
TRBV11-1	TRBJ1-1	CASSRAHTEAFF
TRBV9	TRBJ2-6	CASSVGGNSGANVLTF
TRBV7-9	TRBJ2-1	CASAWWAHSYNEQFF
TRBV6-5	TRBJ1-2	CASSGRDRFLYGYTF
TRBV6-5	TRBJ2-7	CASREGHLAYEQYF
TRBV7-9	TRBJ1-2	CASSSQYSDYGYTF
TRBV6-5	TRBJ1-5	CASSARGYQPQHF